This entry concerns a single T cell receptor beta chain. Clones were read by immunoSEQ multiplex PCR, and TCRdb kept only the in-frame ones, dropping some. This sample has 60,000 or so clones; roughly four fifths occur once, and the top ten carry 28%. The sample is drawn from a study of blood T cell repertoires in COVID-19. Sequences were obtained from peripheral blood. This receptor was taken from a woman of 80 years or more with acute or convalescent COVID-19.

The CDR3 bases are TGTGCCAGTAGCGGGACAGGGGAATGGGAGACCCAGTACTTC. It yields the protein CASSGTGEWETQYF. This chain links TRBV19 with TRBJ2-5; 10 nucleotides agree with TRBD1. Germline CDR1 is LNHDA and CDR2 is SQIVND (reference sequence). The trim removed 6 bases at V and 5 bases at J, leaving 6 bases unmatched. The CDR3 loop spans 14 amino acids.